A selection of T cell receptor beta chains follows, all from one sample in a study of T cell responses to AZD1222 COVID-19 vaccine. Sequencing was performed with immunoSEQ multiplex PCR; in TCRdb, only in-frame clones are kept and a portion is missing. This sample has roughly 70,000 clones, with 80% found just once. Material: peripheral blood, obtained 28 days after the second AZD1222 dose. The receptors were sampled from an adult who received the AZD1222 COVID-19 vaccine. The CDR3 runs from the conserved cysteine through the conserved F or W. A D gene is named only where the DNA matches it firmly. Size values are once, few and many counts, or a class for expanded clones, and some rows have none.

>TRBJ1-1|-|TRBV7-8|-
CASSLGTTEAFF
TGTGCCAGCAGCCTCGGGACAACTGAAGCTTTCTTT
>TRBJ2-7|TRBD1|TRBV5-1|-
CASSIGQGVYEQYF
TGCGCCAGCAGCATAGGACAGGGCGTATACGAGCAGTACTTC
>TRBJ2-7|TRBD2|TRBV19|-
CASSGGASGGYYEQYF
TGTGCCAGTAGTGGAGGGGCTAGCGGGGGCTACTACGAGCAGTACTTC
>TRBJ2-3|-|TRBV5-1|-
CASSLISDTQYF
TGCGCCAGCAGCTTAATTTCAGATACGCAGTATTTT
>TRBJ2-1|-|TRBV27|-
CASSPYSTAYNEQFF
TGTGCCAGCAGTCCATACTCGACAGCGTACAATGAGCAGTTCTTC
>TRBJ2-7|-|TRBV3-1/TRBV3-2|-
CASSQGLWVYF
TGTGCCAGCAGCCAAGGACTCTGGGTCTACTTC
>TRBJ1-3|-|TRBV4-3|-
CASSQARNGNTIYF
TGCGCCAGCAGCCAAGCCCGGAACGGAAACACCATATATTTT
>TRBJ2-1|-|TRBV9|-
CASSVGGGGAYNEQFF
TGTGCCAGCAGCGTAGGAGGCGGCGGGGCCTACAATGAGCAGTTCTTC
>TRBJ2-1|TRBD1|TRBV5-1|-
CASSLVLGRGSNEQFF
TGCGCCAGCAGCTTGGTGCTCGGCAGGGGGTCAAATGAGCAGTTCTTC
>TRBJ2-1|TRBD1|TRBV5-4|-
CASSSGTGAYNEQFF
TGTGCCAGCAGCTCCGGGACAGGGGCCTACAATGAGCAGTTCTTC
>TRBJ1-1|-|TRBV9|-
CASSVEGGRSEAFF
TGTGCCAGCAGCGTAGAGGGGGGGAGGTCTGAAGCTTTCTTT
>TRBJ2-2|TRBD2|TRBV27|-
CASSLEASGGGAATGELFF
TGTGCCAGCAGTTTAGAAGCCTCTGGCGGGGGGGCGGCCACCGGGGAGCTGTTTTTT
>TRBJ1-4|-|TRBV15|-
CATSRVGLVRGRGWDEKLFF
TGTGCCACCAGCAGAGTGGGTTTGGTCAGGGGAAGGGGTTGGGATGAAAAACTGTTTTTT
>TRBJ1-6|-|TRBV27|-
CASGSLYRLNSPLHF
TGTGCCAGCGGATCCCTATACAGACTTAATTCACCCCTCCACTTT
>TRBJ2-1|TRBD1|TRBV24-1|-
CATSDSRTGGYNEQFF
TGTGCCACCAGTGATTCTCGGACAGGGGGTTACAATGAGCAGTTCTTC
>TRBJ1-1|-|TRBV15|-
CATRTRGTGNTEAFF
TGTGCCACCAGAACGAGGGGGACCGGGAACACTGAAGCTTTCTTT
>TRBJ1-5|-|TRBV5-5|-
CASSSPGISNQPQHF
TGTGCCAGCAGCTCGCCAGGGATTAGCAATCAGCCCCAGCATTTT
>TRBJ1-1|-|TRBV30|-
CAWSVLYYHPEAFF
TGTGCCTGGAGTGTACTTTACTATCACCCTGAAGCTTTCTTT
>TRBJ1-2|TRBD1|TRBV9|-
CASSVDGTGFGYTF
TGTGCCAGCAGCGTAGATGGGACAGGGTTCGGCTACACCTTC
>TRBJ1-1|TRBD1|TRBV7-3|once
CASSPDRGSEAFF
TGTGCCAGCAGCCCGGACAGGGGATCTGAAGCTTTCTTT
>TRBJ2-1|TRBD1|TRBV4-3|few
CASSQRAGTGYNEQFF
TGCGCCAGCAGCCAAAGAGCCGGGACAGGGTACAATGAGCAGTTCTTC
>TRBJ2-7|-|TRBV2|-
CARSLRDNLSDREQYF
TGTGCCCGCTCACTCAGGGACAATCTATCTGACCGCGAGCAGTACTTC
>TRBJ1-6|TRBD1|TRBV11-2|-
CASSLGQGFRSPLHF
TGTGCCAGCAGCTTGGGACAGGGGTTTAGGTCACCCCTCCACTTT
>TRBJ1-2|TRBD1|TRBV27|-
CASSTTGGYGYTF
TGTGCCAGCAGTACGACAGGGGGCTATGGCTACACCTTC
>TRBJ1-2|-|TRBV5-1|-
CASSYPDGPNYGYTF
TGCGCCAGCAGCTACCCGGACGGACCTAACTATGGCTACACCTTC
>TRBJ1-4|TRBD1|TRBV24-1|-
CATSDTGTANEKLFF
TGTGCCACCAGTGACACCGGGACAGCTAATGAAAAACTGTTTTTT
>TRBJ2-3|-|TRBV7-2|few
CASSPTTIGTDTQYF
TGTGCCAGCAGCCCTACTACGATCGGCACAGATACGCAGTATTTT
>TRBJ2-3|-|TRBV6-4|few
CASSEAADSTDTQYF
TGTGCCAGCAGTGAGGCAGCGGACTCCACAGATACGCAGTATTTT
>TRBJ2-6|TRBD2|TRBV9|-
CASSVGGTSSGANVLTF
TGTGCCAGCAGCGTAGGGGGGACTAGCTCTGGGGCCAACGTCCTGACTTTC
>TRBJ1-2|-|TRBV2|-
CASSVEYGYTF
TGTGCCAGCAGTGTCGAATATGGCTACACCTTC
>TRBJ2-2|TRBD2|TRBV5-6|-
CASSFAGGNTGELFF
TGTGCCAGCAGCTTCGCGGGGGGGAACACCGGGGAGCTGTTTTTT
>TRBJ1-4|TRBD1|TRBV18|-
CASSPGTGDGKLFF
TGTGCCAGCTCACCCGGGACAGGGGATGGAAAACTGTTTTTT
>TRBJ1-5|-|TRBV12-3/TRBV12-4|once
CASRRGVGDEHF
TGTGCCAGCAGGCGGGGCGTCGGTGACGAGCATTTT
>TRBJ2-5|-|TRBV28|-
CASSRSQGRGQETQYF
TGTGCCAGCAGCCGGAGTCAGGGGAGGGGACAAGAGACCCAGTACTTC
>TRBJ1-2|TRBD1|TRBV5-4|-
CASSSGQDNYGYTF
TGTGCCAGCAGCTCAGGACAGGATAACTATGGCTACACCTTC
>TRBJ1-3|-|TRBV9|-
CASSGGGFSGNTIYF
TGTGCCAGCAGCGGAGGAGGATTCAGTGGAAACACCATATATTTT
>TRBJ1-6|-|TRBV27|-
CASSLYGRGSYNSPLHF
TGTGCCAGCAGTTTATACGGCAGGGGTTCCTATAATTCACCCCTCCACTTT
>TRBJ1-3|-|TRBV3-1/TRBV3-2|-
CASSQRTASGNTIYF
TGTGCCAGCAGCCAAAGGACAGCCTCTGGAAACACCATATATTTT
>TRBJ1-1|-|TRBV4-1|few
CASSPSLNLEAFF
TGCGCCAGCAGCCCGTCACTGAACTTGGAAGCTTTCTTT
>TRBJ2-3|TRBD2|TRBV7-9|-
CASSLGLAGGGDTQYF
TGTGCCAGCAGCTTAGGACTAGCGGGGGGCGGGGATACGCAGTATTTT
>TRBJ1-5|TRBD1|TRBV30|-
CAWSGTGMGYQPQHF
TGTGCCTGGAGTGGGACAGGGATGGGTTACCAGCCCCAGCATTTT
>TRBJ2-1|-|TRBV18|once
CASSPNSGVRTGLF
TGTGCCAGCTCACCAAACTCCGGAGTTAGGACCGGACTCTTC
>TRBJ2-7|-|TRBV3-1/TRBV3-2|once
CASSQMASTPDEQYF
TGTGCCAGCAGCCAGATGGCGTCTACGCCTGACGAGCAGTACTTC
>TRBJ2-4|-|TRBV28|-
CASSFRALAKNIQYF
TGTGCCAGCAGTTTCAGGGCCCTAGCCAAAAACATTCAGTACTTC
>TRBJ2-7|-|TRBV4-3|-
CASSQDGAGYEQYF
TGCGCCAGCAGCCAAGATGGGGCGGGCTACGAGCAGTACTTC
>TRBJ2-3|TRBD2|TRBV19|few
CASSISGSGGTDTQYF
TGTGCCAGTAGTATAAGTGGTAGCGGGGGCACAGATACGCAGTATTTT
>TRBJ1-2|-|TRBV5-1|-
CASSLTLQGYGYTF
TGCGCCAGCAGCTTAACCCTACAGGGTTATGGCTACACCTTC
>TRBJ2-7|-|TRBV6-5|-
CASSYFGSSYEQYF
TGTGCCAGCAGTTACTTTGGTTCGTCCTACGAGCAGTACTTC
>TRBJ2-7|-|TRBV28|-
CASSSTALGEQYF
TGTGCCAGCAGTTCGACAGCCCTGGGGGAGCAGTACTTC
>TRBJ1-2|-|TRBV12-3/TRBV12-4|-
CASRSGNGYTF
TGTGCCAGCAGATCAGGGAATGGCTACACCTTC
>TRBJ2-7|-|TRBV7-3|-
CASSFVGLYSSYEQYF
TGTGCCAGCAGCTTCGTGGGGCTGTACAGTTCCTACGAGCAGTACTTC